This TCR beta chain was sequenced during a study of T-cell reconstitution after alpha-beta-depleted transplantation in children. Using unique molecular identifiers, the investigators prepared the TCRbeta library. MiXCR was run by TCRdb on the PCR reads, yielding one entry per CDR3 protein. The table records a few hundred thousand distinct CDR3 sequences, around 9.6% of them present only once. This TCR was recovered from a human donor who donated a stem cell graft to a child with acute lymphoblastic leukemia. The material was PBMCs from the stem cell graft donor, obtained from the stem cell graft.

As DNA, the CDR3 is TGTGCCAGCAGGACCTTACCAAACACTGAAGCTTTCTTT. It encodes CASRTLPNTEAFF. The rearrangement uses TRBV6-5 and TRBJ1-1; D is ambiguous. CDR1 and CDR2 from the germline V gene are MNHEY and SVGAGI. V lost 6 bases to trimming and J lost 2 bases, with 10 bases between them. This CDR3 has 13 residues.